This T cell receptor beta chain was captured by sequencing in a study of tumor and adjacent non-tumor tissue in lung cancer. Study context: The cohort had approximately 13 adenocarcinoma, a couple of squamous cell and 1 small cell patients.

The template was RNA from unsorted bulk tissue. Between August and November 2014, newly diagnosed, chemotherapy-naive lung cancer patients underwent thoracic surgery in China. A modified ARM-PCR protocol with three rounds of nested PCR amplified TCRbeta. MiXCR, applied by TCRdb to the multiplex PCR reads, yields one record per CDR3 protein. The sample consists of fewer than 120,000 distinct CDR3 sequences, over 70% of them appearing once. Per the germline V gene, CDR1 is SGHRS and CDR2 is YFSETQ. CDR3 size: 13 residues. About this clonotype: One base away lies a much larger clone, so this may be a sequencing read error.

Sequencing was done on a sample of lung tumor tissue. This sequence joins TRBV5-1 and TRBJ2-3; perhaps TRBD1 as D (6 bases). The sequence was obtained from a man between 70 and 80 years old with non-small cell lung cancer. This CDR3 reads CTSTRQATDTQYF. In DNA form, the CDR3 reads TGCACCAGCACAAGACAGGCCACAGATACGCAGTATTTT.